The clone carrying this T cell receptor (beta chain) was seen once. This entry belongs to a study of OX40 agonist ivuxolimab in advanced cancers. Samples were taken at baseline and on day 1 of cycles 4 and 7. The CDR3 loop spans 15 amino acids. Germline CDR1 reads SGHVS; CDR2 reads FQNEAQ. J gave up 4 bases and V 1 base, and 4 bases lay outside the gene matches. The data were produced by immunoSEQ multiplex PCR, yet TCRdb's version contains in-frame clones alone and is incomplete. This table holds some 100,000 clones, about nine tenths found once. The V and J genes are TRBV7-8 and TRBJ2-3; TRBD2 aligns across 8 bases. The sample consisted of CD4+ or CD8+ T cells sorted from blood, taken in a trial of the OX40 agonist ivuxolimab. This sequence was found in an adult with an advanced solid tumor such as melanoma, head and neck, liver or kidney cancer. The CDR3 sequence is CASSLGSGSADTQYF. As DNA, the CDR3 is TGTGCCAGCAGCTTAGGGAGCGGGAGCGCAGATACGCAGTATTTT. The variable domain in full, completed from reference TRBV7-8 and TRBJ2-3, reads GAGVSQSPRYKVAKRGQDVALRCDPISGHVSLFWYQQALGQGPEFLTYFQNEAQLDKSGLPSDRFFAERPEGSVSTLKIQRTQQEDSAVYLCASSLGSGSADTQYFGPGTRLTVL.